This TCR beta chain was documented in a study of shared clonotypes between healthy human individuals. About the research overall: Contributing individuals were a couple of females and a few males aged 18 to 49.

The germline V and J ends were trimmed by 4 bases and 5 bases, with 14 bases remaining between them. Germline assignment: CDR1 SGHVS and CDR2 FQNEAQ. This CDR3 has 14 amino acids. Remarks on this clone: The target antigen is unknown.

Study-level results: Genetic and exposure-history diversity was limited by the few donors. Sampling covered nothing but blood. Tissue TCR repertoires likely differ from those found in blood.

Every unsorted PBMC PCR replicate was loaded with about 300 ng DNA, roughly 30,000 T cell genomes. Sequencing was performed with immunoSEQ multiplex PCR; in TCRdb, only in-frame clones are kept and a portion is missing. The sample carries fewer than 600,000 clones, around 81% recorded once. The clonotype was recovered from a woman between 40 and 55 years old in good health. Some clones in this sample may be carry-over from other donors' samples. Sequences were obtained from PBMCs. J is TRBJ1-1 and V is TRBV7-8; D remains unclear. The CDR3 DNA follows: TGTGCCAGCAGCTCACTCCGCCCGGGGACTGAAGCTTTCTTT. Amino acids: CASSSLRPGTEAFF.